Each of the 29 T cell receptor beta chains below was sequenced from the same sample in a study of blood T cell repertoires in COVID-19 (dated by TCRdb to about 2020). The library was obtained by the immunoSEQ multiplex PCR assay. TCRdb holds this immuneACCESS table with in-frame rearrangements only. Some clones are missing; in checked studies, unresolved V genes explain under half, and the rest has no known cause. This sample has roughly 250,000 clones in its table, and just under 85% of those were observed once. Of the sample, under 2% falls within the top ten clones. What was sequenced was peripheral blood. Every receptor here comes from a woman of 80 years or more with acute or convalescent COVID-19.

This clone was detected only once. The rearrangement joins TRBV5-1 to TRBJ1-2; 10 bases agree with TRBD1. This CDR3 has 14 amino acids. Trimming took 7 bases from V and 4 from J; bases not matched to a gene: 7. Per the germline V gene, CDR1 is SGHRS and CDR2 is YFSETQ. CDR3 amino acids: CASDLGTGAYGYTF. For the CDR3, the DNA is TGCGCCAGCGACCTAGGGACAGGGGCCTATGGCTACACCTTC.

V is TRBV11-2 and J is TRBJ1-3; D unresolved. Trimming cost V 1 base and J 4 bases, with 8 bases left between them. This CDR3 comprises 14 residues. From germline, CDR1 is SGHAT and CDR2 FQNNGV. CDR3 sequence: CASSLAARGNTIYF. CDR3 in DNA: TGTGCCAGCAGCTTAGCTGCTCGGGGAAACACCATATATTTT.

The chain combines TRBV7-6 with TRBJ1-1, with D perhaps TRBD1 (5 bases). The CDR3 totals 14 residues. V was clipped by 5 bases and J by 1 base, with 11 bases between them. Germline V gene sequence: CDR1 SGHVS, CDR2 FNYEAQ. The CDR3 DNA reads as TGTGCCAGCAGCCTGACGACAGAGAACACTGAAGCTTTCTTT. Amino acid sequence: CASSLTTENTEAFF.

CDR3: CASSDQGYNEQFF. The CDR3 nucleotides are TGTGCCAGCAGCGACCAGGGGTACAATGAGCAGTTCTTC. The chain joins TRBV5-5 to TRBJ2-1; a weak D match, TRBD1 (6 bases). Germline lookup yields CDR1 SGHKS and CDR2 YYEKEE (reference sequence). V lost 4 bases and J 4 bases, leaving 9 bases between the germline ends. CDR3 length: 13 amino acids.

J is TRBJ1-5 and V is TRBV6-2 or TRBV6-3; D is unclear. Germline V lookup: CDR1 MNHEY, CDR2 SVGEGT. The V end was cut by 4 bases, the J end by 5 bases, with 9 bases between. There are 13 residues in the CDR3. CDR3 sequence reads: CASSWREHQPQHF. The CDR3, as DNA: TGTGCCAGCAGTTGGAGGGAGCATCAGCCCCAGCATTTT.

A few counts support this clone. The rearrangement links TRBV5-4 to TRBJ1-2, with 10 bases fitting TRBD1. This CDR3 is 16 amino acids long. With 4 bases clipped from V and 0 bases from J, the junction kept 6 bases outside the gene matches. In germline, CDR1 is SGHNT, CDR2 YYREEE (reference sequence). The CDR3 here is CASSQGQGRTNYGYTF. The CDR3 DNA is TGTGCCAGCAGCCAGGGACAGGGGAGAACTAACTATGGCTACACCTTC.

The J gene is TRBJ2-7, the V gene TRBV9, with 10 bases that match TRBD2. The CDR3 totals 14 residues. The germline V gene has CDR1 SGDLS and CDR2 YYNGEE. V dropped 1 base and J dropped 5; count of bases not matched to a gene: 3. The CDR3 region is CASSVRLAGDEQYF. The CDR3 nucleotides are TGTGCCAGCAGCGTAAGACTAGCGGGCGACGAGCAGTACTTC.

This clone was seen only once. The CDR3 reads CASRRLLTADTIYF. The CDR3 nucleotides read TGTGCCAGCAGGCGACTTTTAACGGCAGACACCATATATTTT. The rearrangement links TRBV4-2 to TRBJ1-3; D remains unclear. The CDR3 contains 14 residues. CDR1 and CDR2 from the germline V gene are LGHNA and YNFKEQ. Trimming took 6 bases from V and 8 from J, leaving 17 bases between them.

This clone showed up just a few times. The chain links TRBV2 to TRBJ2-3, with D possibly being TRBD2 (5 bases). Trimming took 6 bases from V and 4 from J, leaving 17 bases between them. CDR1 and CDR2 (germline): SNHLY, FYNNEI. There are 15 residues in the CDR3. In DNA, the CDR3 is TGTGCCAGCAGCGCAACTAGAATCCGCGCAGATACGCAGTATTTT. Protein: CASSATRIRADTQYF.

The rearrangement joins TRBV6-2 or TRBV6-3 to TRBJ1-1, with 7 bases lining up with TRBD1. J was trimmed by 4 bases and V by 5 bases; bases with no gene match: 13. CDR3 length: 16 amino acids. From germline, CDR1 is MNHEY and CDR2 SVGEGT. The CDR3 loop is CASSDPQGVSFTEAFF. Here the CDR3 DNA reads TGTGCCAGCAGTGACCCCCAGGGGGTAAGTTTCACTGAAGCTTTCTTT.

This clone was observed a few times. The chain employs TRBV6-6 and TRBJ1-2; the D is unclear. Germline values: CDR1 MNHNY, CDR2 SVGAGI (reference sequence). The CDR3 runs to 13 residues. V was shortened by 3 bases and J by 2 bases, with 7 bases between the two germline ends. CDR3 nucleotide sequence: TGTGCCAGCAGTTATGGAGGGAACTATGGCTACACCTTC. As protein: CASSYGGNYGYTF.

V and J are TRBV19 and TRBJ1-1; D uncertain. V gave up 5 bases and J gave up 1 base, with 8 bases separating them. Germline V gives CDR1 LNHDA, CDR2 SQIVND (reference sequence). This CDR3 spans 13 amino acids. In DNA, the CDR3 is TGTGCCAGTAGTGAACAGCAGAACACTGAAGCTTTCTTT. Its protein is CASSEQQNTEAFF. The full variable domain, completed using reference TRBV19 and TRBJ1-1, is DGGITQSPKYLFRKEGQNVTLSCEQNLNHDAMYWYRQDPGQGLRLIYYSQIVNDFQKGDIAEGYSVSREKKESFPLTVTSAQKNPTAFYLCASSEQQNTEAFFGQGTRLTVV.

This clone appeared once. CDR3 loop: CASSPRQLNYGYTF. DNA for the CDR3: TGTGCCAGCAGCCCAAGACAGTTAAACTATGGCTACACCTTC. The chain joins TRBV11-2 to TRBJ1-2; tentatively, D is TRBD1 (5 bases). Germline assignment: CDR1 SGHAT and CDR2 FQNNGV. The CDR3 covers 14 residues. V shed 5 bases and J shed 2 bases, with 12 bases lying between them.

CDR3 in amino acids: CASSQGGTGSRTEAFF. Written as DNA, the CDR3 is TGTGCCAGCAGCCAAGGGGGTACAGGGTCACGAACTGAAGCTTTCTTT. The chain links TRBV4-2 to TRBJ1-1; tentative D call: TRBD1 (6 bases). The V gene's germline CDR1 is LGHNA and CDR2 YNFKEQ. The CDR3 has 16 residues. Trimming pared 1 base from V and 5 bases from J, leaving 17 bases between.

The chain employs TRBV6-2 or TRBV6-3 and TRBJ1-1; D perhaps matches TRBD1 (5 bases). Per the germline V gene, CDR1 is MNHEY and CDR2 is SVGEGT. With 5 bases removed from V and 0 bases from J, the gap between germline ends came to 10 bases. The CDR3 is 14 residues long. As DNA, the CDR3 is TGTGCCAGCAGTAGACAGTACATGAACACTGAAGCTTTCTTT. Translation: CASSRQYMNTEAFF.

The CDR3 reads CASSPDRGGTGELFF. Here the CDR3 DNA reads TGTGCCAGCAGTCCCGACAGGGGTGGAACCGGGGAGCTGTTTTTT. The J gene is TRBJ2-2, the V gene TRBV6-5; TRBD1 matches 8 bases. Germline CDR1 and CDR2: MNHEY and SVGAGI. With V trimmed by 5 bases and J by 5 bases, 7 bases remained unmatched. This CDR3 is 15 amino acids long.

The V call is TRBV6-1, the J call TRBJ1-5, with a weak D call TRBD1 (6 bases). The CDR3 totals 12 residues. V was clipped by 2 bases and J by 9 bases, with 8 bases between them. CDR1 MNHNS and CDR2 SASEGT come from the germline V gene. CDR3 in DNA: TGTGCCAGCAGTGAAAAAGGGGGGCCCCAGCATTTT. Protein: CASSEKGGPQHF.

V is TRBV7-9 and J is TRBJ1-2; D might be TRBD1 (5 bases). This CDR3 spans 14 amino acids. Between the trimmed V and J ends, which lost 8 bases and 8 bases, there was a span of 21 bases. Germline CDR1 SEHNR, CDR2 FQNEAQ (reference sequence). The CDR3 here is CASGGGTNIRGYTF. CDR3 sequence (DNA): TGTGCCAGCGGCGGAGGGACGAATATTCGAGGCTACACCTTC.

The rearrangement joins TRBV2 to TRBJ1-1, with D maybe TRBD1 (5 bases). This CDR3 has 13 amino acids. The ends were cut back, 6 bases at V and 8 bases at J, with 16 bases in the middle. From germline, CDR1 is SNHLY and CDR2 FYNNEI. CDR3 in DNA: TGTGCCAGCAGGCCCCGGGAGGCAGGGGAAGCTTTCTTT. This translates into CASRPREAGEAFF.

This clone was seen only a few times. The chain recombines TRBV6-5 with TRBJ2-7; perhaps TRBD2 as D (6 bases). Per germline, CDR1 MNHEY and CDR2 SVGAGI. CDR3 length: 14 amino acids. Trimming removed 6 bases at V and 2 bases at J, with 14 bases between. The chain's CDR3 is CASRRASETYEQYF. Written as DNA, the CDR3 is TGTGCCAGCAGGCGGGCTAGCGAGACCTACGAGCAGTACTTC.

This rearrangement joins TRBV7-3 to TRBJ2-7; TRBD1 aligns across 8 bases. Germline assignment: CDR1 SGHTA and CDR2 FQGTGA. Germline trimming cut 2 bases from V and 3 bases from J; bases unmatched to any gene: 3. The CDR3 length is 14 residues. CDR3: CASSLWTGLYEQYF. CDR3 nucleotide sequence: TGTGCCAGCAGCTTATGGACAGGGCTCTACGAGCAGTACTTC. Together with reference TRBV7-3 and TRBJ2-7, the CDR3 gives the full variable domain: GAGVSQTPSNKVTEKGKYVELRCDPISGHTALYWYRQSLGQGPEFLIYFQGTGAADDSGLPNDRFFAVRPEGSVSTLKIQRTERGDSAVYLCASSLWTGLYEQYFGPGTRLTVT.

The rearrangement joins TRBV28 to TRBJ2-7; D is unclear. Germline V CDR1 and CDR2: MDHEN, SYDVKM. V was cut by 3 bases and J by 0 bases, with 9 bases left in between. The CDR3 spans 14 residues. CDR3 loop: CASSLVSVSYEQYF. CDR3 coding DNA: TGTGCCAGCAGTTTGGTCTCGGTCTCCTACGAGCAGTACTTC.

The chain couples TRBV19 to TRBJ2-4, with D possibly being TRBD1 (5 bases). The V gene lost 5 bases and the J gene lost 0 bases, with 17 bases spanning the gap. Germline CDR1 LNHDA, CDR2 SQIVND (reference sequence). This CDR3 is 17 amino acids long. The CDR3 bases are TGTGCCAGTAGTCCCTGGGCTGGGGCAGGAGCCAAAAACATTCAGTACTTC. The encoded protein is CASSPWAGAGAKNIQYF.

The chain has TRBV4-2 and TRBJ2-3; no definite D call. Germline V gene data show CDR1 as LGHNA and CDR2 as YNFKEQ. There are 17 residues in the CDR3. V was trimmed by 3 bases and J by 1 base, leaving 17 bases between them. The chain's CDR3 is CASSQRAASGGTDTQYF. CDR3 nucleotides: TGTGCCAGCAGCCAGCGTGCCGCTAGTGGTGGCACAGATACGCAGTATTTT.

This clone was observed a single time. V is TRBV5-1 and J is TRBJ1-5; D perhaps matches TRBD1 (6 bases). The CDR3 runs to 15 residues. V lost 2 bases and J 2 bases, leaving 11 bases between the germline ends. Germline V gives CDR1 SGHRS, CDR2 YFSETQ. CDR3 coding DNA: TGCGCCAGCAGCTTAAATGCAGGGGGCAATCAGCCCCAGCATTTT. Translation gives CASSLNAGGNQPQHF. Supplemented by reference TRBV5-1 and TRBJ1-5, the full variable domain reads KAGVTQTPRYLIKTRGQQVTLSCSPISGHRSVSWYQQTPGQGLQFLFEYFSETQRNKGNFPGRFSGRQFSNSRSEMNVSTLELGDSALYLCASSLNAGGNQPQHFGDGTRLSIL.

V is TRBV4-1 and J is TRBJ1-3; D perhaps matches TRBD1 (5 bases). CDR1 and CDR2 (germline): MGHRA, YSYEKL. V was trimmed by 2 bases and J by 1 base, leaving 9 bases between them. The CDR3 has 15 residues. The CDR3 region is CASSQRGESGNTIYF. CDR3 DNA sequence: TGCGCCAGCAGCCAAAGGGGTGAATCTGGAAACACCATATATTTT.

The chain carries TRBV4-3 and TRBJ1-1; D is uncertain. Trimming shortened V by 4 bases and J by 1 base, and 7 bases separated the two germline ends. Germline CDR1 reads LGHNA; CDR2 reads YSLEER. The CDR3 loop spans 13 amino acids. CDR3 in DNA: TGCGCCAGCAGCCTTACAGCGAACACTGAAGCTTTCTTT. It translates to CASSLTANTEAFF.

The chain is built from TRBV7-2 and TRBJ1-2, with D hard to call. The CDR3 loop spans 14 amino acids. The V gene lost 2 bases and the J gene lost 5 bases, with 12 bases spanning the gap. Germline CDR1 SGHTA, CDR2 FQGNSA. The DNA of the CDR3 is TGTGCCAGCAGCTTACGCCCAGGAAGGTATGGCTACACCTTC. Translating it yields CASSLRPGRYGYTF. Together with reference TRBV7-2 and TRBJ1-2, the CDR3 gives the full variable domain: GAGVSQSPSNKVTEKGKDVELRCDPISGHTALYWYRQSLGQGLEFLIYFQGNSAPDKSGLPSDRFSAERTGGSVSTLTIQRTQQEDSAVYLCASSLRPGRYGYTFGSGTRLTVV.

This clone came up a few times. The gene calls are TRBV7-9 and TRBJ1-5; TRBD1 matches 7 bases. CDR1 and CDR2 from the germline V gene are SEHNR and FQNEAQ (reference sequence). J gave up 2 bases and V 5 bases, and 3 bases lay outside the gene matches. The CDR3 sequence is 14 residues long. CDR3 protein: CASSPGTGNQPQHF. The CDR3 nucleotides read TGTGCCAGCAGCCCCGGGACAGGCAATCAGCCCCAGCATTTT.